This TCR beta chain comes out of a study of T cells after yellow fever vaccination. Study results and caveats: The secondary response peaked faster, at day 5 versus 15, but was weaker.

As to this clonotype: Its matching antigen is unknown.

The germline V and J ends were trimmed by 0 bases and 7 bases, with 11 bases remaining between them. CDR1 SGDLS and CDR2 YYNGEE come from the germline V gene. This CDR3 has 15 residues. Synthesis of TCR cDNA relied on 5'RACE template switching, which attached a universal primer site and UMIs. TCRdb reprocessed the 5' RACE reads with MiXCR, giving one entry per CDR3 protein. Seen here are 340,000 or so distinct CDR3 sequences, around 12% observed once, and the top ten hold roughly 3.1%. The sequence derives from a young man who received the YFV17D yellow fever vaccine. The sample was CD4+ T cells sorted from PBMCs, taken 15 days after the yellow fever booster vaccination. The gene calls are TRBV9 and TRBJ1-6; D ambiguous. CDR3 protein: CASSVDPKPNSPLHF. CDR3 sequence (DNA): TGTGCCAGCAGCGTAGACCCGAAACCCAATTCACCCCTCCACTTT.